This T cell receptor (beta chain) was obtained from a study of OX40 agonist ivuxolimab in advanced cancers. Study-level information: Each dose-escalation patient presented with hepatocellular carcinoma, melanoma, renal cell or head and neck cancer.

Study-level findings and limits: Patients with a partial response at 0.1-3.0 mg/kg had among the lowest clonal expansion.

It was autoimmune disease history or systemic immunosuppression that excluded patients. Germline V gene sequence: CDR1 SSHAT, CDR2 FNYEAQ (reference sequence). The CDR3 is 16 amino acids. Assay used: immunoSEQ multiplex PCR; TCRdb lists only in-frame clones, some missing. The sample shows roughly 60,000 clones, roughly 84% of them seen only once. Concerning this clone: What it binds is not known. The junction departs from the called germline gene at one end, perhaps through a read error.

This chain connects TRBV7-7 to TRBJ2-5; D possibly corresponds to TRBD2 (6 bases). The clonotype comes from an adult with an advanced solid tumor such as melanoma, head and neck, liver or kidney cancer. Sequenced material: CD4+ or CD8+ T cells sorted from blood, taken in a trial of the OX40 agonist ivuxolimab. The CDR3 nucleotides are TGTGCTAGCAGCCCCCCGAGGGTTAGCGGACAAGAGACCCAGTACTTC. Amino acids: CASSPPRVSGQETQYF.